The clone carrying this TCR beta chain showed up just a few times. The target antigen is unknown. This CDR3 spans 14 amino acids. CDR1 is LNHDA, CDR2 SQIVND, per germline (reference sequence). The junction had 7 bases not matched to a gene; V was cut back by 5 bases and J by 7 bases. This entry is derived from a study of regulatory T cells in long-lasting Graves disease. Relying on iRepertoire HTBI primers and Arm-PCR of CDR3 regions, the team built TCR beta libraries. TCRdb re-derived calls from the multiplex PCR reads in MiXCR, one entry per CDR3 protein. The sample lists a few hundred thousand distinct CDR3 sequences, roughly a quarter occurring once. The sample's time point: persistent/refractory GD, antithyroid drugs over 5 years with positive TRAb. The TCR library was made from RNA that had been extracted from PBMCs in TRIzol. Study-level points and caveats: In persistent patients, shared public clonotypes (more than 2,500) outnumbered those in new patients (966). Having few samples may have compromised the accuracy. TCR diversity was lower in persistent Graves' patients than in newly diagnosed ones.

The chain employs TRBV19 and TRBJ1-5; 8 positions match TRBD1. The starting material was peripheral blood mononuclear cells (PBMCs), obtained when the disease was refractory, from a patient treated with antithyroid drugs. This TCR derives from a female donor with Graves disease. The CDR3 sequence: CASSPGQVDQPQHF. CDR3 DNA sequence: TGTGCCAGTAGTCCGGGACAGGTCGACCAGCCCCAGCATTTT.